This T cell receptor beta chain was identified during a study of T cells in localized non-small cell lung cancer (TCRdb year 2020). Concerning the study at large: Comparing tumors with uninvolved tumor-adjacent lungs, the study looked at the T cell repertoires of hundreds of patients with early-stage NSCLC. The cohort comprised 236 treatment-naïve NSCLC patients with resected, localized lung tumors. NSCLC patients had a mean age of roughly 66 years, and 129 were male and 85 to 110 female.

The immunoSEQ Assay was used to sequence TCR beta CDR3 regions from DNA. From the authors' description of their analysis: T cell density was computed as TCR beta template counts normalized to usable DNA estimated by amplifying housekeeping genes. The preseqR package was used to estimate richness by extrapolating to 400,000 templates for PBMC samples and to 120,000 templates for tissue samples. Clonality was taken to be one minus Pielou's evenness. To identify tissue-enriched TCRs, differential abundance testing was run on productive amino-acid clonotypes with a minimum total count of 5 and an alpha of 0.1. The Jaccard Index and the Morisita Overlap Index were used to measure how much the repertoires overlapped between compartments. GLIPH clustered TCR beta CDR3s with public tetramer-defined viral CDR3s; viral motifs required at least three viral sequences plus V-gene enrichment. TCRdb limited this immuneACCESS table to in-frame rearrangements with V and J called. A share of clones is missing; checked studies link under half to unresolved V genes, and the rest is unexplained. The V and J calls and the clone size are those of that table, but D and trimming were determined from the DNA. The sample yields about 46,000 clones; 81% were counted once. Of the sample, approximately 17% falls within the top ten clones.

V loses 6 bases, J loses 8 bases, and the germline ends lie 11 bases apart. CDR1 and CDR2, per the germline V gene, are SNHLY and FYNNEI. Its CDR3 holds 12 amino acids, cysteine through phenylalanine. Only the CDR3 portion is preserved as DNA: 36 bases, with reading frame beginning at the first base. Concerning this clone: Its antigen is currently not known. No qualities accompany the bases; no much larger clone lies one base away.

Overall study results and their limits: Uninvolved tumor-adjacent lung showed the highest T cell clonality, higher than tumor, which suggests more focused antigenic responses in the adjacent lung. Since the design was exploratory, TCR variables were selected using unadjusted p-values with no false-discovery rate correction. Longer overall survival was associated with higher blood T cell density, whereas shorter survival was associated with higher adjacent-lung clonality. Because multi-region sequencing of the tumors was not done, intratumor heterogeneity could not be ruled out. A median of approximately 62 of the top 100 tumor clones turned up in the paired uninvolved adjacent lung, and some 28 of those clones also ranked among the top 100 of that same adjacent lung.

At diagnosis, tumor, uninvolved tumor-adjacent lung and peripheral blood were collected and then preserved as a mix of FFPE and fresh-frozen material. For TCR repertoire profiling, blood samples were analyzed in the form of peripheral blood mononuclear cells. The chain was built from TRBV2 and TRBJ2-1; TRBD1 could be the D gene, as 7 bases match. Sequenced here: peripheral blood mononuclear cells, sampled before any cancer treatment. This clonotype was obtained from a man aged 40 to 69 with stage III lung adenocarcinoma. The nucleotide sequence reads TGTGCCAGCAGAGTCAGGGGGGATGAGCAGTTCTTC. This encodes CASRVRGDEQFF.